Listed below are T cell receptor beta chains from one sample, sequenced in a study of T-cell memory formation after mild COVID-19. TCRdb fed the 5' RACE reads into MiXCR, producing one record per CDR3 protein. Among approximately 480,000 distinct CDR3 sequences listed, 15% to 20% were seen once. The specimen sequenced was PBMCs or a T cell subset sorted from them (not recorded which). These receptors all come from an adult woman who had mild COVID-19 (a few samples of this study predate the infection). Cell type and time point are not known. Each CDR3 is given with its conserved first and last residue. The listing skips clone size in some rows; elsewhere it reads once, few, many or a size class.

cdr3_aa: CAISLAGMEGQFF
clone_size: .
v_call: TRBV10-3

cdr3_aa: CASTGTAYNEQFF
clone_size: .
v_call: TRBV19

cdr3_aa: CASSQDQGRGTGELFF
clone_size: few
v_call: TRBV4-1

cdr3_aa: CASSLGSGAGETQYF
clone_size: few
v_call: TRBV7-8

cdr3_aa: CASGQGQETQYF
clone_size: few
v_call: TRBV19

cdr3_aa: CASVVGERTDTQYF
clone_size: few
v_call: TRBV6-2/TRBV6-3

cdr3_aa: CASSRRGPRITYEQYF
clone_size: .
v_call: TRBV6-2/TRBV6-3

cdr3_aa: CASTSANEQFF
clone_size: .
v_call: TRBV5-1

cdr3_aa: CASSYRASPGYEQYF
clone_size: .
v_call: TRBV6-6

cdr3_aa: CATSSRAYREGQSSYNEQFF
clone_size: few
v_call: TRBV15

cdr3_aa: CASSLGVGNYNSPLHF
clone_size: .
v_call: TRBV5-1

cdr3_aa: CASSPSTELNYGYTF
clone_size: few
v_call: TRBV4-1

cdr3_aa: CASTPSQNTEAFF
clone_size: .
v_call: TRBV28

cdr3_aa: CASSLLAGQGPNEQYF
clone_size: .
v_call: TRBV18

cdr3_aa: CASSPFGSGEQETQYF
clone_size: .
v_call: TRBV7-9

cdr3_aa: CASSFGEWDNQPQHF
clone_size: .
v_call: TRBV12-3/TRBV12-4